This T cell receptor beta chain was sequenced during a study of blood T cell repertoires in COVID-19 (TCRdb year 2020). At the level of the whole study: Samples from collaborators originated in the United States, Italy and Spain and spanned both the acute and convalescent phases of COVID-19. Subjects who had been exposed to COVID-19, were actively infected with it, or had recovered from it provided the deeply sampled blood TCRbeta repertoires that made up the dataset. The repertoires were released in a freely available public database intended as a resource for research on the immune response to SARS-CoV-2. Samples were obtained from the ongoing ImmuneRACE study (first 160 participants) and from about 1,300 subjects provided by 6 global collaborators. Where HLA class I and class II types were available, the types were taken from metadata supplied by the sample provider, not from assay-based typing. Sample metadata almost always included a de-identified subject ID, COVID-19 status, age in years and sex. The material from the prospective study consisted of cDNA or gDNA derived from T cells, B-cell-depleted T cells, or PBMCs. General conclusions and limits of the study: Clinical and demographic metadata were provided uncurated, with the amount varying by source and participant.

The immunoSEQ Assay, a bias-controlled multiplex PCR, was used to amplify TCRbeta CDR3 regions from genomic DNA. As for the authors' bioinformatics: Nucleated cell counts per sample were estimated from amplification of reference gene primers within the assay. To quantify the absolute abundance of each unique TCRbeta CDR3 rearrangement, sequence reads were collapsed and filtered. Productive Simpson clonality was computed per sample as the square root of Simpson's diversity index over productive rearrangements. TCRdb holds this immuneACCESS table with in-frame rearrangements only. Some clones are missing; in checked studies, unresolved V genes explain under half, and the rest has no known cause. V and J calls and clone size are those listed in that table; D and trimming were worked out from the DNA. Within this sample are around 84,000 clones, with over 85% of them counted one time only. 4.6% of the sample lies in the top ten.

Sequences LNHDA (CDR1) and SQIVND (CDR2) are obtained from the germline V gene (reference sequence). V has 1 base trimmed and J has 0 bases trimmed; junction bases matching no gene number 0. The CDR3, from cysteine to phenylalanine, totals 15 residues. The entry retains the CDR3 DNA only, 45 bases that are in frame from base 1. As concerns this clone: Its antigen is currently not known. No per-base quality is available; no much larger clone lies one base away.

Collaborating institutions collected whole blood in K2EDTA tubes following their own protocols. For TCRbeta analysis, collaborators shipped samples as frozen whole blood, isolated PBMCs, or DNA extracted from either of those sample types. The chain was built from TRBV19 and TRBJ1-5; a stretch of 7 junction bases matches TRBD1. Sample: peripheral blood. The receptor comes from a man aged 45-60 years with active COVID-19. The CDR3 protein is CASSIGQGSNQPQHF. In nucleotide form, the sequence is TGTGCCAGTAGTATAGGACAGGGTAGCAATCAGCCCCAGCATTTT.